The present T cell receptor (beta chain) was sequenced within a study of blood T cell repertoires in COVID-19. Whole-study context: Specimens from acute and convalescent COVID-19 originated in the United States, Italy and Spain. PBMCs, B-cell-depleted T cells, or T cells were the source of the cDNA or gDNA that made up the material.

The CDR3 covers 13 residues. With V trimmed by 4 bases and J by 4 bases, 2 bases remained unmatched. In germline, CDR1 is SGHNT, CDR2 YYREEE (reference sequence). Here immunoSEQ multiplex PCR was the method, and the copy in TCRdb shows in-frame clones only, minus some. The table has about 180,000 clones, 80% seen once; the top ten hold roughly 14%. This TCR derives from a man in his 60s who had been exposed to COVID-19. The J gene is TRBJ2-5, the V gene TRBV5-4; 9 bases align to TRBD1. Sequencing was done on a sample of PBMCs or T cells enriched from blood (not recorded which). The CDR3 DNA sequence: TGTGCCAGCAGCCGGGACAGGGCAGAGACCCAGTACTTC. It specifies CASSRDRAETQYF.